These T cell receptor beta chains were read from a single sample in a study of T-cell reconstitution after alpha-beta-depleted transplantation in children. TCRdb reanalysed the PCR reads using MiXCR and keeps one entry per CDR3 protein. The sample lists hundreds of thousands of distinct CDR3 sequences, around 13% occurring once. The sequences come from PBMCs, collected before TCRalphabeta/CD19-depleted stem cell transplant. The source is a girl aged 2-15 years with congenital amegakaryocytic thrombocytopenia, due to receive a stem cell transplant. Both conserved end residues are trimmed from each CDR3.

V,CDR3
TRBV7-2,ASSLVTYNEQF
TRBV10-3,AISPRTSGIGRATDTQY
TRBV11-2,ASSSFRPPADTQY
TRBV20-1,SADTGGLGNQPQH
TRBV5-5,ASSFGGISGYT
TRBV6-1,ASSRGLAGEGDTQY
TRBV7-2,ASSLTPGGVGNTIY
TRBV20-1,SADTPGLAEDNEQF
TRBV29-1,SVDRDVGINEQF
TRBV5-1,ASSLVGWDTEAF
TRBV29-1,SFRAWENTEAF
TRBV18,ATSGETQY
TRBV20-1,SATRLAGADTQY
TRBV20-1,SAVGGVGSGGSNQPQH
TRBV20-1,SARPDRDNQPQH
TRBV5-1,ASSLGGQSYNEQF
TRBV3-1,ASCLNPPRLAGGSDTQY
TRBV7-9,ASSEPGTSPYEQY
TRBV5-1,ASSVGLSRGDEQF
TRBV28,ASSWLGGRREFFGNIQY
TRBV7-9,ASSPQGGAEAF
TRBV29-1,SVYNRVPNYGYT
TRBV6-5,ASSYPTVHTGELF
TRBV30,AWSVRGAHTGELF
TRBV12-3/TRBV12-4,ASSPRRGFSSYEQY
TRBV3-1,ASSQVIRNTIY
TRBV12-3/TRBV12-4,ASSWGAEAF
TRBV5-1,ASSPYSGRAIADTQY
TRBV19,ASSGPLREQY
TRBV29-1,SVGRDYNEQF
TRBV5-1,ASSLEGPNTGELF
TRBV28,ASSLEELRDPWTVNTEAF
TRBV6-5,ASSYTPGHSEAF
TRBV2,ASSEGLAGLAQF
TRBV10-3,AISAGGGGLPLSYEHY
TRBV20-1,SARGGLGNYEQY
TRBV9,ASSGTSSGEQY
TRBV7-8,ASSSLGGGLNQPQH
TRBV7-2,ASRPRDRSYNEQF
TRBV5-1,ASSLFTMGTEAF
TRBV5-1,ASSLDLTGMANTGELF
TRBV28,ASRTGGDGHEQY
TRBV29-1,SVSLGLAASWKTQY
TRBV5-1,ASSQTRLSGRLTVEQF
TRBV20-1,SARDQGGRWDEQF
TRBV7-2,ASREFSQINEQF
TRBV20-1,SARGGISGGSYNEQF
TRBV7-9,ASSLRLAGIYEQY
TRBV5-1,ASSPGLSLSEQF
TRBV12-3/TRBV12-4,ASSFLGTGFYEQY
TRBV6-1,ASGSGVPGELF
TRBV7-8,ASSLETGGLPPYNEQF
TRBV27,ASSPSTGQGRDTQY
TRBV9,ASSPAASNEQF
TRBV12-3/TRBV12-4,ASSSLWDEQF
TRBV7-9,ASSNSGFYNEQF
TRBV11-2,ASSSFRRGRQNTGELF